This T cell receptor (beta chain) was retrieved from a study of blood T cell repertoires in COVID-19. Study in general: The cDNA or gDNA used as material had been derived from T cells, B-cell-depleted T cells, or PBMCs.

This table comes from immunoSEQ multiplex PCR, and its TCRdb copy is limited to in-frame clones, with some not included. The data hold 200,000 to 300,000 clones, with 88% observed a single time. V lost 1 base, J lost 2 bases, and 11 bases lay in between. This CDR3 has 16 residues. CDR1 is LGHDT, CDR2 YNNKEL, per germline (reference sequence). The sample comprised peripheral blood. The chain recombines TRBV3-1 (or the pseudogene TRBV3-2) with TRBJ2-2; D is unresolved. This TCR derives from a man aged 80 or over with acute or convalescent COVID-19. The DNA for the CDR3 is TGTGCCAGCAGCCAAGGTAATGGGCCCAACACCGGGGAGCTGTTTTTT. Residues: CASSQGNGPNTGELFF.